The present T cell receptor (beta chain) was sequenced within a study of breast tumors, draining lymph nodes, adjacent tissues. Study-level points and caveats: Most tumor T cells seemingly derive from lymph node, then expand in tumor.

Breast cancer patients provided tissue from their axillary draining lymph nodes. TCRdb called the multiplex PCR reads again in MiXCR, with one record for every CDR3 protein. Found here are 190,000 or so distinct CDR3 sequences, approximately 33% of them singletons; the top ten hold roughly 4%. A word on this clonotype: What it binds is not known.

The CDR3 contains 16 residues. Trimming cost V 1 base and J 5 bases, with 17 bases left between them. Looked up from germline, CDR1 is LNHNV and CDR2 is YYDKDF (reference sequence). The chain links TRBV15 to TRBJ2-5; D could derive from TRBD1 or TRBD2 (6 bases each). The specimen was axillary lymph node tissue. This sequence was found in a female donor with breast cancer. Some clones in this sample may be carry-over from other donors' samples. CDR3 DNA: TGTGCCACCAGCAGAGCCATGGGGGGCGGCGGGGAGACCCAGTACTTC. As protein: CATSRAMGGGGETQYF.